These 5 T cell receptor beta chains originate from one sample sequenced in a study of T cells in Graves' hyperthyroidism and ophthalmopathy. Researchers amplified the TCR beta CDR3 regions from RNA transcripts. A set of HTBI primers served as the primers for a first-round RT-PCR of the TCR CDR3. MiXCR, applied by TCRdb to the multiplex PCR reads, yields one record per CDR3 protein. This table has fewer than 45,000 distinct CDR3 sequences, about 50% appearing once. The sample was blood. These receptors were collected from a woman between 45 and 65 years old with Graves' hyperthyroidism that later progressed to Graves' ophthalmopathy.

This clonotype has at least ten counts. This may be a read error, as it is one base from a much larger clone. The J gene is TRBJ2-1, the V gene TRBV20-1, with D perhaps matching TRBD2 (6 bases). The germline V gene has CDR1 DFQATT and CDR2 SNEGSKA (reference sequence). This CDR3 has 14 amino acids. Trimming removed 5 bases at V and 10 bases at J, with 21 bases between. CDR3 loop: CSALERRALTEQFF. The CDR3 bases are TGCAGTGCTCTAGAGAGGAGGGCCCTTACCGAGCAGTTCTTC.

The V call is TRBV24-1, the J call TRBJ2-1; TRBD2 matches at 13 bases. Trimming cost V 5 bases and J 9 bases; bases outside gene matches: 3. CDR1 and CDR2 from the germline V gene are KGHDR and SFDVKD. The length of the CDR3 is 14 residues. This chain's CDR3 is CATSGTSGRGEQFF. DNA for the CDR3: TGTGCCACCAGTGGGACTAGCGGGAGAGGTGAGCAGTTCTTC.

V usage is TRBV20-1 and J usage is TRBJ1-5; weak D call: TRBD1 (5 bases). CDR1 is DFQATT and CDR2 is SNEGSKA in the germline V gene (reference sequence). Trimming pared 3 bases from V and 14 bases from J, leaving 17 bases between. This CDR3 has 12 residues. In DNA form, the CDR3 reads TGCAGTGCTAGTGGGGGACTACGCTACGAGCATTTT. This encodes CSASGGLRYEHF.

In this sample, this clonotype turned up many times. The rearrangement joins TRBV6-1 to TRBJ2-3; 7 bases are shared with TRBD2. The germline V gene encodes CDR1 MNHNS and CDR2 SASEGT. The CDR3 is 15 residues long. V gave up 0 bases and J gave up 4 bases; unmatched junction bases: 4. The CDR3 bases are TGTGCCAGCAGTGAAGCGGGGGACTACGCAGATACGCAGTATTTT. It specifies CASSEAGDYADTQYF.

This clonotype was detected many times. The chain employs TRBV5-1 and TRBJ2-2, with TRBD1 identical over 8 bases. The CDR3 totals 16 residues. Germline CDR1 and CDR2: SGHRS and YFSETQ. V shed 1 base, J shed 4 bases, and the junction held 6 bases outside the gene matches. The CDR3 protein is CASSLYGTGGTGELFF. The CDR3 coding sequence is TGCGCCAGCAGCTTGTATGGGACAGGCGGCACCGGGGAGCTGTTTTTT.